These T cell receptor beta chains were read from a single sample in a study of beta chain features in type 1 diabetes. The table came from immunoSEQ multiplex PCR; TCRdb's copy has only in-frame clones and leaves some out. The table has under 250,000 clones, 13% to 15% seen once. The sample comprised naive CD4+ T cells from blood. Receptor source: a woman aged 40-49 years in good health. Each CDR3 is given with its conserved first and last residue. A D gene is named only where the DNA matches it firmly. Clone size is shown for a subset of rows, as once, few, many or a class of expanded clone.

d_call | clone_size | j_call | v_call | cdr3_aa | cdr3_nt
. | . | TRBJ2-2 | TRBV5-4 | CASSSGGLETGELFF | TGTGCCAGCAGCTCAGGGGGGCTAGAGACCGGGGAGCTGTTTTTT
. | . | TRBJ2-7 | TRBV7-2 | CASSLGRSKQYF | TGTGCCAGCAGCTTAGGGAGGAGTAAGCAGTACTTC
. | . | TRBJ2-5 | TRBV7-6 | CASSLEASRGTFIKTQYF | TGTGCCAGCAGCTTAGAGGCGAGCCGGGGGACTTTCATCAAGACCCAGTACTTC
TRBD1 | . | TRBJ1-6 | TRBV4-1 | CASSQEGTAYNSPLHF | TGCGCCAGCAGCCAAGAGGGGACAGCGTATAATTCACCCCTCCACTTT
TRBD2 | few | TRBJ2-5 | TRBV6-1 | CASSYSSGRETQYF | TGTGCCAGCAGTTATAGTAGCGGGAGAGAGACCCAGTACTTC
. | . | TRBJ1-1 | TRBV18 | CASSPVGVGGVTEAFF | TGTGCCAGCTCACCTGTGGGAGTGGGGGGGGTCACTGAAGCTTTCTTT
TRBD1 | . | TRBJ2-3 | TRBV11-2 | CASSAAPGQGTDTQYF | TGTGCCAGCAGCGCCGCTCCGGGACAGGGTACAGATACGCAGTATTTT
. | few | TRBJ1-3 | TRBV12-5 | CASGSLLTVSSGNTIYF | TGTGCTAGTGGTTCTTTACTGACAGTGAGCTCTGGAAACACCATATATTTT
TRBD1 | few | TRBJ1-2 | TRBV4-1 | CASSQEMRGRVYGYTF | TGCGCCAGCAGCCAAGAGATGAGGGGGCGCGTCTATGGCTACACCTTC
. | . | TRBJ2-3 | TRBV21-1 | CASSKARDRDTDTQYF | TGTGCCAGCAGCAAAGCGCGAGACAGGGATACAGATACGCAGTATTTT
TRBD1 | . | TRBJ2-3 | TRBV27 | CASSGQGTDTQYF | TGTGCCAGCAGTGGACAGGGCACAGATACGCAGTATTTT
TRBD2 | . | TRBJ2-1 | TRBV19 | CASSNRGTSGANEQFF | TGTGCCAGTAGTAACCGAGGGACTAGCGGGGCCAATGAGCAGTTCTTC
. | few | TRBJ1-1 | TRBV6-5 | CASSYLGLQNTEAFF | TGTGCCAGCAGTTACTTGGGACTCCAGAACACTGAAGCTTTCTTT
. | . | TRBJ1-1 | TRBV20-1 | CSATRTEAFF | TGCAGTGCAACTCGCACTGAAGCTTTCTTT
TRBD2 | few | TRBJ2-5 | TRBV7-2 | CASSPTSGGAQETQYF | TGTGCCAGCAGCCCGACTAGCGGGGGGGCCCAAGAGACCCAGTACTTC
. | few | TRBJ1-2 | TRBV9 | CASSVGGNGYTF | TGTGCCAGCAGCGTAGGAGGAAATGGCTACACCTTC
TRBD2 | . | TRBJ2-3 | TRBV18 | CASSELAGGTDTQYF | TGTGCCAGCTCAGAGCTAGCGGGGGGCACAGATACGCAGTATTTT
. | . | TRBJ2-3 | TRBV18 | CASSPREAATDTQYF | TGTGCCAGCTCACCGAGAGAAGCGGCCACAGATACGCAGTATTTT
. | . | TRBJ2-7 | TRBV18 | CASSPDILQYF | TGTGCCAGCTCACCAGACATTTTACAGTACTTC
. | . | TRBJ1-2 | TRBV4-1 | CASSQDTRGIYGYTF | TGCGCCAGCAGCCAAGATACGCGGGGGATCTATGGCTACACCTTC
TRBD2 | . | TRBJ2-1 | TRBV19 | CATGSGGLLSYNEQFF | TGTGCCACCGGTAGCGGGGGGCTTCTCTCTTACAATGAGCAGTTCTTC
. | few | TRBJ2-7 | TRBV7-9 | CASSALPGNTEEQYF | TGTGCCAGCAGCGCCCTGCCGGGAAATACTGAGGAGCAGTACTTC
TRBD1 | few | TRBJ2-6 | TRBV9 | CASSAGGAGANVLTF | TGTGCCAGCAGCGCAGGGGGCGCTGGGGCCAACGTCCTGACTTTC
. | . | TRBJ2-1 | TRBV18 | CASSPLFQGTGYNEQFF | TGTGCCAGCTCACCACTCTTCCAGGGTACGGGCTACAATGAGCAGTTCTTC
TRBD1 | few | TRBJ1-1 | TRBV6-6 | CASSTGQGNTEAFF | TGTGCCAGCAGTACGGGACAGGGAAACACTGAAGCTTTCTTT
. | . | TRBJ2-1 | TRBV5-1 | CASSPTGDSYNEQFF | TGCGCCAGCAGCCCAACGGGGGACTCCTACAATGAGCAGTTCTTC
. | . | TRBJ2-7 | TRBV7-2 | CASSFQGPYEQYF | TGTGCCAGCAGCTTCCAGGGCCCCTACGAGCAGTACTTC
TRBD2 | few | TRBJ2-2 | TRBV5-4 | CASSVAGGPTGELFF | TGTGCCAGCAGCGTAGCGGGGGGGCCAACCGGGGAGCTGTTTTTT
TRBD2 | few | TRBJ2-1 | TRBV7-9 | CASSLGAGGPVNEQFF | TGTGCCAGCAGCTTAGGAGCGGGGGGGCCAGTCAATGAGCAGTTCTTC
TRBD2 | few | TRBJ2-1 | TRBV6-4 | CASSAAGGTYNEQFF | TGTGCCAGCAGTGCAGCGGGGGGAACATACAATGAGCAGTTCTTC
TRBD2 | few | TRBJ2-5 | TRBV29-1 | CSVLKVGGRQETQYF | TGCAGCGTTTTAAAGGTCGGGGGGAGGCAAGAGACCCAGTACTTC
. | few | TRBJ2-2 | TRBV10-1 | CASRASGSGELFF | TGCGCCAGCAGGGCGAGCGGTTCCGGGGAGCTGTTTTTT
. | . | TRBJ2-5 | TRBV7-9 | CASSWGLGETQYF | TGTGCCAGCAGCTGGGGACTGGGGGAGACCCAGTACTTC
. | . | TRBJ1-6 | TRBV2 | CASNRDTNSPLHF | TGTGCCAGCAACCGGGACACCAATTCACCCCTCCACTTT
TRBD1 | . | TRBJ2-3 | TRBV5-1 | CASSLVVGQGITDTQYF | TGCGCCAGCAGCTTGGTTGTAGGACAGGGGATCACAGATACGCAGTATTTT
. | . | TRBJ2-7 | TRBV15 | CATSRAVGTSPGEQYF | TGTGCCACCAGCAGAGCCGTCGGAACTAGTCCGGGCGAGCAGTACTTC
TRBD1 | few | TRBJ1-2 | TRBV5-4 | CASRPGGDVNYGYTF | TGTGCCAGCAGGCCAGGGGGCGACGTTAACTATGGCTACACCTTC
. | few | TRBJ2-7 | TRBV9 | CASSVAPIQVGSYQEQYF | TGTGCCAGCAGCGTAGCCCCGATACAGGTCGGAAGCTACCAGGAGCAGTACTTC
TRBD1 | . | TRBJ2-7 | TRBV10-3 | CAISETPGTGNGAYEQYF | TGTGCCATCAGTGAGACTCCTGGGACAGGGAATGGGGCCTACGAGCAGTACTTC
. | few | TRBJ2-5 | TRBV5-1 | CASSIGGSQETQYF | TGCGCCAGCAGTATTGGGGGGAGCCAAGAGACCCAGTACTTC
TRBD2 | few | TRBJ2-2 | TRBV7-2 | CASSSGLGTGELFF | TGTGCCAGCAGCTCCGGACTAGGGACCGGGGAGCTGTTTTTT
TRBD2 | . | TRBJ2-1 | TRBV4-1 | CASKPPGGGYNEQFF | TGCGCCAGCAAGCCTCCGGGGGGGGGCTACAATGAGCAGTTCTTC
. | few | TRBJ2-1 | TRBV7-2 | CASSFIPSYNEQFF | TGTGCCAGCAGCTTCATCCCCTCCTACAATGAGCAGTTCTTC
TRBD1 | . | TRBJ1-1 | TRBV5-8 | CASSLARGESTEAFF | TGTGCCAGCAGCTTGGCCAGGGGGGAGAGCACTGAAGCTTTCTTT
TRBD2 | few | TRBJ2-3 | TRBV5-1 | CASSLARLAGGTDTQYF | TGCGCCAGCAGCTTGGCCCGTCTAGCGGGGGGCACAGATACGCAGTATTTT
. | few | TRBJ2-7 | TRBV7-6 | CASSLSFTGTLTYEQYF | TGTGCCAGCAGCTTAAGCTTTACCGGGACACTGACCTACGAGCAGTACTTC
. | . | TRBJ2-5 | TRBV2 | CASSQPDRFQETQYF | TGTGCCAGCAGCCAACCGGACAGATTCCAAGAGACCCAGTACTTC
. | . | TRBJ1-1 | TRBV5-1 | CASSLTGLIDEAFF | TGCGCCAGCAGCTTGACGGGTTTGATTGATGAAGCTTTCTTT
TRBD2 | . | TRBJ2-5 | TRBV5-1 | CASSYGLAGGETQYF | TGCGCCAGCAGCTACGGACTAGCGGGGGGGGAGACCCAGTACTTC
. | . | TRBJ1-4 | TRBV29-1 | CSAEGGANEKLFF | TGCAGCGCCGAGGGGGGGGCTAATGAAAAACTGTTTTTT
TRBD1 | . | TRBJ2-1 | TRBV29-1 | CSVVDRGWDNEQFF | TGCAGCGTTGTGGACAGGGGTTGGGACAATGAGCAGTTCTTC
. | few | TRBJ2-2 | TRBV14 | CASSHFRTNTGELFF | TGTGCCAGCAGCCATTTTAGAACGAACACCGGGGAGCTGTTTTTT